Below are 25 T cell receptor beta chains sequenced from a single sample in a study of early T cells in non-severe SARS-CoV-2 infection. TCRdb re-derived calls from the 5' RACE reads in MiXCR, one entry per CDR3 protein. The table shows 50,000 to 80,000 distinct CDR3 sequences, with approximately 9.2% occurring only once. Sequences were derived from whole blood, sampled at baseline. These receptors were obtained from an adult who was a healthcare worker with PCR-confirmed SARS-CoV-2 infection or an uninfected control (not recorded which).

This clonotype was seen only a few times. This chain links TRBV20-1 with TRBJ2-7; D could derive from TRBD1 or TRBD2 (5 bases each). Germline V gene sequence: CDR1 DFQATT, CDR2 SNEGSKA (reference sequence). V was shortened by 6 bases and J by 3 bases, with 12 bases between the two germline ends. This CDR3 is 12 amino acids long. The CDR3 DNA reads TGCAGTGCCCCTGAGGGGAACTACGAGCAGTACTTC. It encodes CSAPEGNYEQYF.

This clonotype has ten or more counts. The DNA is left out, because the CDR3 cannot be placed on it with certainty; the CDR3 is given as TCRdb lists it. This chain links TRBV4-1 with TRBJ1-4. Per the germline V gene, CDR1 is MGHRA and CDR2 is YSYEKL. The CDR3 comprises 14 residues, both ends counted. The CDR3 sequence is CASSSSDANEKLFF.

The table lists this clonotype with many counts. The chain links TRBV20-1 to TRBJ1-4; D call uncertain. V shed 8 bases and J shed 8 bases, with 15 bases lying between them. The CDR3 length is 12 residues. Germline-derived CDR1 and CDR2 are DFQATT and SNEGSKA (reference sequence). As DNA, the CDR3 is TGCAGTCTCAGGATCGGCGTGGAAAAACTGTTTTTT. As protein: CSLRIGVEKLFF.

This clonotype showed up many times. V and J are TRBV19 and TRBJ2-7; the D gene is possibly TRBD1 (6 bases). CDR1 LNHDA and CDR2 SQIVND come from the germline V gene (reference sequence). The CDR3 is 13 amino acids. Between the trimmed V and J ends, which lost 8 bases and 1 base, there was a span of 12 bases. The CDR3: CASSRTVSYEQYF. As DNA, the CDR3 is TGTGCCAGTTCCCGGACAGTTTCCTACGAGCAGTACTTC.

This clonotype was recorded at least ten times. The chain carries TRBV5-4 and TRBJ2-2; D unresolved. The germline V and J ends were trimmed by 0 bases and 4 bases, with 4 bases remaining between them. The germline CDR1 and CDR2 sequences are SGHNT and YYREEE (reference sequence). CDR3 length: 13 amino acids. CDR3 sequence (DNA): TGTGCCAGCAGCTTGGGTCTCACCGGGGAGCTGTTTTTT. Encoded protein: CASSLGLTGELFF.

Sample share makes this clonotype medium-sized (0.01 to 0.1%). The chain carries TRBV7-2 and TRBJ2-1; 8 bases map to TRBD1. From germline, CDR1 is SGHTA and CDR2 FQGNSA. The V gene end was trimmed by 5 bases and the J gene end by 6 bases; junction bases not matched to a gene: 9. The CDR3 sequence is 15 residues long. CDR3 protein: CASSQGQGSGNEQFF. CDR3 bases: TGTGCCAGCAGCCAAGGACAGGGTTCGGGCAATGAGCAGTTCTTC.

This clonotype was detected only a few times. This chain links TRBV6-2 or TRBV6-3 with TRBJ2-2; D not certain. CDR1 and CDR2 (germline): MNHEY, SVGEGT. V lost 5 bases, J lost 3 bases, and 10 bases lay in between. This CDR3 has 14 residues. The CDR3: CASSNNLDTGELFF. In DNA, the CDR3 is TGTGCCAGCAGTAATAACCTAGACACCGGGGAGCTGTTTTTT.

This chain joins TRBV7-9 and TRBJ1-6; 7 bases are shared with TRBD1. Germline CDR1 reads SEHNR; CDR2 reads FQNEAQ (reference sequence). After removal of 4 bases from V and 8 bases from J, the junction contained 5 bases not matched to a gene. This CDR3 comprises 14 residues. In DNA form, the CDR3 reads TGTGCCAGCAGCTGGCGGGACAGAGATTCACCCCTCCACTTT. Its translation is CASSWRDRDSPLHF.

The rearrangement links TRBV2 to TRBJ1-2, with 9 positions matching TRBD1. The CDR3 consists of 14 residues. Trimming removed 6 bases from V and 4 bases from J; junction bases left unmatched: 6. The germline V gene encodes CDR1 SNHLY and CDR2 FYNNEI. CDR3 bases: TGTGCCAGCAGCAAAGGGACAGGGCTCTATGGCTACACCTTC. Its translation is CASSKGTGLYGYTF.

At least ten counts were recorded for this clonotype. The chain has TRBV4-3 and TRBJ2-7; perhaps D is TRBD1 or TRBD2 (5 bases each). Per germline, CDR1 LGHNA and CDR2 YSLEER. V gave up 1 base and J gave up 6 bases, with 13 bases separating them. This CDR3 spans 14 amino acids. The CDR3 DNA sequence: TGCGCCAGCAGCCAAGCGATAGGGACGGGCGAGCAGTACTTC. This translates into CASSQAIGTGEQYF.

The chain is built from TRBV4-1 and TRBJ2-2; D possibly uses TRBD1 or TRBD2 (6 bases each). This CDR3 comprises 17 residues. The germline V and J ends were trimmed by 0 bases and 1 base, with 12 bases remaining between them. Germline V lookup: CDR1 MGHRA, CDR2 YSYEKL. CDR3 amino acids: CASSQEAGGGNTGELFF. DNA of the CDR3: TGCGCCAGCAGCCAAGAAGCCGGGGGCGGGAACACCGGGGAGCTGTTTTTT.

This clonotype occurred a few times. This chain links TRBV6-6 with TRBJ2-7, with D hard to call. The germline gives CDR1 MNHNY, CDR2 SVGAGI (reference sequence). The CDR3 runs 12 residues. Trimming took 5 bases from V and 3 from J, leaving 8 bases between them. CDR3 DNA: TGTGCCAGCAGTCCCGGCCGCTACGAGCAGTACTTC. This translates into CASSPGRYEQYF.

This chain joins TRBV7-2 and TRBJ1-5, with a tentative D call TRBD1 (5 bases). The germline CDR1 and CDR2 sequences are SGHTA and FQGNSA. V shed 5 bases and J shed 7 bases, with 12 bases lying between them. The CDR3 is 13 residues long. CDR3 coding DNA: TGTGCCAGCAGCCCCCAAGGGGAACAGCCCCAGCATTTT. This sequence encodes CASSPQGEQPQHF.

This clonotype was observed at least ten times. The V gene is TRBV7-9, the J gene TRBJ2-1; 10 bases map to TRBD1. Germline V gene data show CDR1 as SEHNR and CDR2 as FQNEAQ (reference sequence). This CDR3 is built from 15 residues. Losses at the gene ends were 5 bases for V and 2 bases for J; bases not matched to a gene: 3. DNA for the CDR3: TGTGCCAGCAGCACCGGACAGGGGGCCTACAATGAGCAGTTCTTC. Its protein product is CASSTGQGAYNEQFF.

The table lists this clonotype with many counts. The CDR3: CASSLATGLNYGYTF. CDR3 bases: TGTGCCAGCAGCTTAGCGACAGGGCTAAACTATGGCTACACCTTC. The gene calls are TRBV7-8 and TRBJ1-2; 7 bases line up with TRBD1. This CDR3 is built from 15 residues. With 0 bases clipped from V and 2 bases from J, the junction kept 3 bases outside the gene matches. Germline V lookup: CDR1 SGHVS, CDR2 FQNEAQ.

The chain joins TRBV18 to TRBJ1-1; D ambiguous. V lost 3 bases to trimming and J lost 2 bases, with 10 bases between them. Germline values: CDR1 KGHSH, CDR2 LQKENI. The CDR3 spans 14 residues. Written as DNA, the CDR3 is TGTGCCAGCTCACCGGTTCAGACCAACACTGAAGCTTTCTTT. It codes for CASSPVQTNTEAFF.

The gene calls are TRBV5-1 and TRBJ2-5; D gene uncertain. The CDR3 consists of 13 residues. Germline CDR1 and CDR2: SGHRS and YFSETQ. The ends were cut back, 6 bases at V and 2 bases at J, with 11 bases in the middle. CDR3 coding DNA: TGCGCCAGCACCGAAGGGCTTCAAGAGACCCAGTACTTC. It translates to CASTEGLQETQYF.

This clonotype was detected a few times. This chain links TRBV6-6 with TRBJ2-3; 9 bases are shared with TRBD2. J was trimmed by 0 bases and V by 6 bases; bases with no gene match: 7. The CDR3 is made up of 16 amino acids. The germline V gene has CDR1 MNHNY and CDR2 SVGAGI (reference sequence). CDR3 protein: CASRESGRMSTDTQYF. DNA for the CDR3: TGTGCCAGCAGAGAGAGCGGGAGGATGAGCACAGATACGCAGTATTTT.

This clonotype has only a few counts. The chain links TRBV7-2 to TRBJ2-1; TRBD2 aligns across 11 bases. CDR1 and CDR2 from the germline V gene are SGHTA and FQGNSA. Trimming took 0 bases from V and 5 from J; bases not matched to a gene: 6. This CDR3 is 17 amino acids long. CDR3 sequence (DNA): TGTGCCAGCAGCTTAGCCTTAGCGGGAGGGCCGAACAATGAGCAGTTCTTC. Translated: CASSLALAGGPNNEQFF.

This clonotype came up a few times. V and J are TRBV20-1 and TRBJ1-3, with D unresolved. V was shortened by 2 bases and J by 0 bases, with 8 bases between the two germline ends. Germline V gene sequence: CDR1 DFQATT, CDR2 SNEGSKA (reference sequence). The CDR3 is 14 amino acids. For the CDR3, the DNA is TGCAGTGCTAGAACCTGGCTCTCTGGAAACACCATATATTTT. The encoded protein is CSARTWLSGNTIYF.

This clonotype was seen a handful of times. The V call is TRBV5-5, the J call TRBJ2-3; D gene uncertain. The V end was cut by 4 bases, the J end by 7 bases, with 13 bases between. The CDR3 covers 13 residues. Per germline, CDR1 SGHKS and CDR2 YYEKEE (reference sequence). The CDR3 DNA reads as TGTGCCAGCAGCCTTGACTGGGGTCATACGCAGTATTTT. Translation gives CASSLDWGHTQYF.

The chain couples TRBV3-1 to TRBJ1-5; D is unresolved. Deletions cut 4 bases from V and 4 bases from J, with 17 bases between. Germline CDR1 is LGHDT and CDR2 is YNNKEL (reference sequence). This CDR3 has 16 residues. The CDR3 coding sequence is TGTGCCAGCAGCCTCAGCGGCCCGTACGGGAATCAGCCCCAGCATTTT. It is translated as CASSLSGPYGNQPQHF.

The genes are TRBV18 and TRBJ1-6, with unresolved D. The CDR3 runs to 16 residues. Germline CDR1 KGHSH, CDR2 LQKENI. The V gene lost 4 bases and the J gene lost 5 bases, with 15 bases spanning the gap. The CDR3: CASSLTGSANNSPLHF. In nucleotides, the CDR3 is TGTGCCAGCTCACTGACCGGTTCAGCCAATAATTCACCCCTCCACTTT.

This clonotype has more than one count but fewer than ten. CDR3 region: CASSLSWEGRFEQFF. The CDR3 region has the DNA TGTGCCAGCAGCTTGTCCTGGGAGGGCCGTTTTGAGCAGTTCTTC. The chain joins TRBV11-2 to TRBJ2-1, with 7 nucleotides matching TRBD2. The CDR3 is 15 residues long. Per the germline V gene, CDR1 is SGHAT and CDR2 is FQNNGV. J lost 9 bases, V lost 3 bases, and 11 bases had no gene match.

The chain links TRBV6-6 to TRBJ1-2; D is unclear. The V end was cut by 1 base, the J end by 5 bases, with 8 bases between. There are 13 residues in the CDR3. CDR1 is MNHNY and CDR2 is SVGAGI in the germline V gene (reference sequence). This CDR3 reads CASSYWTEYGYTF. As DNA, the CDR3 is TGTGCCAGCAGTTACTGGACGGAGTATGGCTACACCTTC.